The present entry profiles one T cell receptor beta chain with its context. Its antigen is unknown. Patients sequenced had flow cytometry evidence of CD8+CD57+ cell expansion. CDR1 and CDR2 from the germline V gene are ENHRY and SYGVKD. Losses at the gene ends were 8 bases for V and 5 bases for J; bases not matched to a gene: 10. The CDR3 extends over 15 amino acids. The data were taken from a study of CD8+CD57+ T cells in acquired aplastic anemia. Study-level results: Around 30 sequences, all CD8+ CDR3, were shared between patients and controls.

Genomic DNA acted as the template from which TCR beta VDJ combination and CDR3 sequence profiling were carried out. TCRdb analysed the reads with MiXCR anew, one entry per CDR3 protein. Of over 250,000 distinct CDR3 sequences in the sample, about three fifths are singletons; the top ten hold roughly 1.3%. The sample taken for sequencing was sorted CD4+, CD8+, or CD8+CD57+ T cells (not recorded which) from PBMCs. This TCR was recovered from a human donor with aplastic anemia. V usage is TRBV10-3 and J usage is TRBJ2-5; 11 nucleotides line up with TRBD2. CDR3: CAIGGTSGYNETQYF. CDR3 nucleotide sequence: TGTGCCATCGGCGGGACTAGCGGATACAATGAGACCCAGTACTTC.